One sample yielded the 31 T cell receptor beta chains listed below, sequenced in a study of OX40 agonist ivuxolimab in advanced cancers. Data came from immunoSEQ multiplex PCR; TCRdb stores just in-frame clones and leaves some out. The data show 25,000 to 30,000 clones, with approximately 86% seen just once and approximately 15% held by the top ten. The sequenced sample was CD4+ or CD8+ T cells sorted from blood, obtained in a trial of the OX40 agonist ivuxolimab. These receptors were collected from an adult with an advanced solid tumor such as melanoma, head and neck, liver or kidney cancer.

Sample share makes this clone medium-sized. The V gene is TRBV21-1, the J gene TRBJ2-3; TRBD2, the table's D call, lacks a check against the DNA. TRBV21-1 is described as a pseudogene. This CDR3 region has 13 residues. The CDR3 nucleotides read TGTGCCAGCAGCAAGGGACTACTAGATACGCAGTATTTT. This encodes CASSKGLLDTQYF.

This chain uses TRBV9 with TRBJ2-2; D unresolved. V lost 0 bases to trimming and J lost 7 bases, with 4 bases between them. Germline V gives CDR1 SGDLS, CDR2 YYNGEE. This CDR3 comprises 12 residues. The CDR3 DNA reads as TGTGCCAGCAGCGTAGGGAACGGGGAGCTGTTTTTT. Its protein is CASSVGNGELFF.

The chain employs TRBV15 and TRBJ2-1, with TRBD2 matching over 8 bases. The J segment lost 8 bases and the V segment lost 1 base, leaving 7 bases of the junction unmatched. From germline, CDR1 is LNHNV and CDR2 YYDKDF (reference sequence). CDR3 length: 15 residues. CDR3 amino acids: CATSRAGLGSDEQFF. The CDR3 DNA follows: TGTGCCACCAGCAGAGCGGGACTAGGGAGCGATGAGCAGTTCTTC. Together with reference TRBV15 and TRBJ2-1, the CDR3 gives the full variable domain: DAMVIQNPRYQVTQFGKPVTLSCSQTLNHNVMYWYQQKSSQAPKLLFHYYDKDFNNEADTPDNFQSRRPNTSFCFLDIRSPGLGDTAMYLCATSRAGLGSDEQFFGPGTRLTVL.

This chain uses TRBV10-3 with TRBJ2-1, with 7 bases lining up with TRBD1. Trimming removed 3 bases from V and 15 bases from J; junction bases left unmatched: 8. Germline CDR1 is ENHRY and CDR2 is SYGVKD. The CDR3 totals 12 residues. In DNA, the CDR3 is TGTGCCATCAGTGACCTACAGGGGTTGGGGTTCTTC. It yields the protein CAISDLQGLGFF.

CDR3 residues: CASSRDGYTEAFF. In DNA, the CDR3 is TGTGCCAGTAGTAGGGACGGCTACACTGAAGCTTTCTTT. This chain uses TRBV19 with TRBJ1-1; D is possibly TRBD1 (5 bases). Germline V lookup: CDR1 LNHDA, CDR2 SQIVND (reference sequence). This CDR3 is built from 13 residues. V was clipped by 4 bases and J by 3 bases, with 9 bases between them.

The chain uses TRBV2 and TRBJ1-5; D may be TRBD1 (6 bases). Trimming took 4 bases from V and 1 from J, leaving 14 bases between them. CDR3 length equals 16 residues. Per the germline V gene, CDR1 is SNHLY and CDR2 is FYNNEI. CDR3 sequence reads: CASSVSGAISNQPQHF. The CDR3 region has the DNA TGTGCCAGCAGTGTGTCAGGGGCCATAAGCAATCAGCCCCAGCATTTT.

The rearrangement links TRBV7-9 to TRBJ2-1; no firm D call. Germline V gene data show CDR1 as SEHNR and CDR2 as FQNEAQ (reference sequence). The CDR3 extends over 11 amino acids. Trimming removed 4 bases from V and 12 bases from J, with 10 bases in between. The CDR3 nucleotides are TGTGCCAGCAGCTCACAAACGGGGCAGTTCTTC. Translated: CASSSQTGQFF.

V is TRBV27 and J is TRBJ2-6; D is tentatively TRBD1 or TRBD2 (7 bases each). CDR3 length: 17 amino acids. Trimming shortened V by 6 bases and J by 2 bases, and 17 bases separated the two germline ends. Germline V gene sequence: CDR1 MNHEY, CDR2 SMNVEV (reference sequence). CDR3 amino acids: CASSLRGGLPGANVLTF. The DNA for the CDR3 is TGTGCCAGCAGCCTCAGGGGGGGTCTCCCTGGGGCCAACGTCCTGACTTTC.

The gene calls are TRBV6-1 and TRBJ1-5; D not resolved. Trimming pared 1 base from V and 4 bases from J, leaving 11 bases between. Germline V gene data show CDR1 as MNHNS and CDR2 as SASEGT. The CDR3 covers 15 residues. CDR3 bases: TGTGCCAGCAGTGAAGTTCGGAATTCAAATCAGCCCCAGCATTTT. It yields the protein CASSEVRNSNQPQHF.

This clone ranks as medium-sized. Written as DNA, the CDR3 is TGTGCCAGCAGCCTGGGGACAGGCACGAACACCGGGGAGCTGTTTTTT. It is translated as CASSLGTGTNTGELFF. The rearrangement joins TRBV5-5 to TRBJ2-2; 8 bases agree with TRBD1. In germline, CDR1 is SGHKS, CDR2 YYEKEE (reference sequence). This CDR3 is built from 16 residues. V lost 4 bases and J lost 0; bases outside the gene matches: 5.

The chain recombines TRBV5-1 with TRBJ2-2, with 12 bases lining up with TRBD2. The CDR3 consists of 17 residues. Germline values: CDR1 SGHRS, CDR2 YFSETQ. After removal of 3 bases from V and 5 bases from J, the junction contained 8 bases not matched to a gene. DNA for the CDR3: TGCGCCAGCAGCTACCGACTAGCGGGAGAACAAACCGGGGAGCTGTTTTTT. This codes for CASSYRLAGEQTGELFF.

The rearrangement links TRBV30 to TRBJ2-3; the match to TRBD2 covers 14 bases. In germline, CDR1 is GTSNPN, CDR2 SVGIG (reference sequence). The CDR3 is 16 residues long. V was pared by 3 bases and J by 2 bases, with 4 bases of the junction left unmatched. Here the CDR3 DNA reads TGTGCCTGGAGGGGGACTAGCGGGGGACCCACAGATACGCAGTATTTT. Translating it yields CAWRGTSGGPTDTQYF.

The chain couples TRBV6-5 to TRBJ1-5, with 9 bases fitting TRBD1. The CDR3 has 16 amino acids. Looked up from germline, CDR1 is MNHEY and CDR2 is SVGAGI. V lost 4 bases to trimming and J lost 3 bases; unmatched junction nucleotides: 7. CDR3 DNA: TGTGCCAGCAGTTCTAGAGGACAGGGGCCCAATCAGCCCCAGCATTTT. Protein product: CASSSRGQGPNQPQHF.

The rearrangement links TRBV9 to TRBJ2-1; 13 bases align to TRBD2. This CDR3 is 16 amino acids long. Trimming cost V 4 bases and J 5 bases; bases outside gene matches: 6. Germline CDR1 reads SGDLS; CDR2 reads YYNGEE. This chain's CDR3 is CASSLNGLAGDNEQFF. CDR3 DNA sequence: TGTGCCAGCAGCCTAAACGGACTAGCGGGGGACAATGAGCAGTTCTTC.

The rearrangement links TRBV11-2 to TRBJ2-5, with TRBD2 identical over 9 bases. Germline V gives CDR1 SGHAT, CDR2 FQNNGV. Unmatched junction bases numbered 6, after V lost 0 bases and J lost 4 bases. CDR3 length equals 16 residues. The CDR3 reads CASSLDWREGRETQYF. In DNA, the CDR3 is TGTGCCAGCAGCTTAGATTGGCGGGAGGGCCGAGAGACCCAGTACTTC.

The chain has TRBV9 and TRBJ2-7; D is perhaps TRBD1 (6 bases). Trimming took 0 bases from V and 6 from J, leaving 10 bases between them. This CDR3 is built from 13 residues. Germline-derived CDR1 and CDR2 are SGDLS and YYNGEE. The CDR3 DNA reads TGTGCCAGCAGCGTAGATGGGGGCTCCGAGCAGTACTTC. It yields the protein CASSVDGGSEQYF.

The chain carries TRBV6-5 and TRBJ2-1; unclear D gene. CDR1 and CDR2 from the germline V gene are MNHEY and SVGAGI. The CDR3 length is 14 residues. Trimming removed 0 bases from V and 6 bases from J, with 9 bases in between. In DNA, the CDR3 is TGTGCCAGCAGTTACTCGAATAAAGGCAATGAGCAGTTCTTC. It codes for CASSYSNKGNEQFF.

The rearrangement links TRBV7-9 to TRBJ1-1; no firm D call. Germline values: CDR1 SEHNR, CDR2 FQNEAQ (reference sequence). This CDR3 comprises 14 residues. Trimming stripped 4 bases from V and 4 bases from J, with 13 bases between. The CDR3 DNA sequence: TGTGCCAGCAGCTCCCGAGTCGCCCCCACTGAAGCTTTCTTT. This gives the protein CASSSRVAPTEAFF.

J is TRBJ2-1 and V is TRBV7-3, with unresolved D. Germline V lookup: CDR1 SGHTA, CDR2 FQGTGA. CDR3 length equals 16 residues. V was shortened by 5 bases and J by 0 bases, with 14 bases between the two germline ends. Written as DNA, the CDR3 is TGTGCCAGCAGCGAGGCGGTGGGCAGCTCCTACAATGAGCAGTTCTTC. Translating gives CASSEAVGSSYNEQFF.

This clone was detected only once. CDR3 sequence (DNA): TGTGCCAGTAGACAGGGGGTTAGTAGCACAGATACGCAGTATTTT. It specifies CASRQGVSSTDTQYF. The gene calls are TRBV19 and TRBJ2-3, with 8 bases fitting TRBD1. V was pared by 6 bases and J by 0 bases, with 5 bases of the junction left unmatched. Germline CDR1 and CDR2: LNHDA and SQIVND (reference sequence). The CDR3 loop spans 15 amino acids.

V usage is TRBV9 and J usage is TRBJ2-2; D possibly corresponds to TRBD2 (6 bases). The germline CDR1 and CDR2 sequences are SGDLS and YYNGEE. The CDR3 runs 18 residues. V was clipped by 1 base and J by 0 bases, with 16 bases between them. CDR3 bases: TGTGCCAGCAGCGTACGGATCAGCGGGTCTTCGAACACCGGGGAGCTGTTTTTT. Its protein product is CASSVRISGSSNTGELFF.

This clone appeared a few times. CDR3 sequence reads: CASRVGQGATDTQYF. For the CDR3, the DNA is TGTGCCAGTAGAGTAGGACAGGGGGCGACAGATACGCAGTATTTT. The rearrangement uses TRBV19 and TRBJ2-3; 11 bases line up with TRBD1. Germline values: CDR1 LNHDA, CDR2 SQIVND (reference sequence). There are 15 residues in the CDR3. Losses at the gene ends were 6 bases for V and 3 bases for J; bases not matched to a gene: 5.

The chain employs TRBV27 and TRBJ1-1, with TRBD1 matching over 8 bases. This CDR3 spans 14 amino acids. Trimming cost V 5 bases and J 5 bases; bases outside gene matches: 7. Germline V gene sequence: CDR1 MNHEY, CDR2 SMNVEV (reference sequence). The CDR3 nucleotides read TGTGCCAGCAGTGGTTACAGGGGGGGGACTGAAGCTTTCTTT. Protein sequence: CASSGYRGGTEAFF.

The J gene is TRBJ1-6, the V gene TRBV5-5; maybe TRBD1 (6 bases). Trimming left V 3 bases short and J 7 bases short, with 17 bases between. This CDR3 is 16 amino acids long. Germline V CDR1 and CDR2: SGHKS, YYEKEE (reference sequence). The DNA of the CDR3 is TGTGCCAGCAGCTCGACTCCAGGGGCGGTCAATTCACCCCTCCACTTT. It is translated as CASSSTPGAVNSPLHF.

The chain links TRBV28 to TRBJ1-5, with D unclear. There are 11 residues in the CDR3. The germline V gene has CDR1 MDHEN and CDR2 SYDVKM. V was cut by 3 bases and J by 7 bases, with 4 bases left in between. The CDR3 protein is CASSFGQPQHF. CDR3 sequence (DNA): TGTGCCAGCAGTTTCGGGCAGCCCCAGCATTTT. Based on the CDR3 plus reference TRBV28 and TRBJ1-5, the full variable domain is DVKVTQSSRYLVKRTGEKVFLECVQDMDHENMFWYRQDPGLGLRLIYFSYDVKMKEKGDIPEGYSVSREKKERFSLILESASTNQTSMYLCASSFGQPQHFGDGTRLSIL.

The genes are TRBV11-2 and TRBJ1-3; no reliable D call. Trimming removed 3 bases from V and 0 bases from J, with 12 bases in between. This CDR3 is 16 amino acids long. Germline V gene lookup returns CDR1 SGHAT and CDR2 FQNNGV. The CDR3 loop is CASSLLDGFSGNTIYF. Written as DNA, the CDR3 is TGTGCCAGCAGCTTGTTGGACGGTTTCTCTGGAAACACCATATATTTT.

The rearrangement joins TRBV27 to TRBJ2-5; 10 bases match TRBD1. CDR1 and CDR2 (germline): MNHEY, SMNVEV (reference sequence). The V segment lost 3 bases and the J segment 9 bases; nucleotides outside the gene matches: 4. This CDR3 contains 13 residues. CDR3 nucleotides: TGTGCCAGCAGTTTCGGACAGGGGGGGCCCCAGTACTTC. Amino acid sequence: CASSFGQGGPQYF.

With respect to this clone: An end of the junction does not agree with germline; a read error may underlie this. The V and J genes are TRBV29-1 and TRBJ2-3, with 10 bases fitting TRBD1. The germline CDR1 and CDR2 sequences are SQVTM and ANQGSEA. CDR3 length: 10 amino acids. CDR3 DNA sequence: TGCAGCGTTGAGACAGGGGGCAGCGATTTT. This translates into CSVETGGSDF.

The chain carries TRBV25-1 and TRBJ2-7; 9 positions agree with TRBD2. CDR1 is MGHDK, CDR2 SYGVNS, per germline. With 3 bases clipped from V and 4 bases from J, the junction kept 7 bases outside the gene matches. The CDR3 has 15 residues. The CDR3 DNA reads as TGTGCCAGCAGTGAGGGGCGGGGGGGCCTATACGAGCAGTACTTC. Amino acid sequence: CASSEGRGGLYEQYF.

The chain couples TRBV5-1 to TRBJ2-7; the D gene is possibly TRBD1 (6 bases). V lost 4 bases and J lost 5, with 10 bases in between. CDR3 size: 12 residues. The germline V gene has CDR1 SGHRS and CDR2 YFSETQ. The CDR3 spells CASSQGSNEQYF. The CDR3 coding sequence is TGCGCCAGCAGCCAGGGGAGCAACGAGCAGTACTTC.

The chain combines TRBV19 with TRBJ1-5, with D maybe TRBD1 (5 bases). CDR3 length: 14 amino acids. Germline lookup yields CDR1 LNHDA and CDR2 SQIVND (reference sequence). Trimming left V 5 bases short and J 1 base short, with 9 bases between. The CDR3 DNA reads as TGTGCCAGTAGTTGGGCAGGGAGCAATCAGCCCCAGCATTTT. It translates to CASSWAGSNQPQHF.